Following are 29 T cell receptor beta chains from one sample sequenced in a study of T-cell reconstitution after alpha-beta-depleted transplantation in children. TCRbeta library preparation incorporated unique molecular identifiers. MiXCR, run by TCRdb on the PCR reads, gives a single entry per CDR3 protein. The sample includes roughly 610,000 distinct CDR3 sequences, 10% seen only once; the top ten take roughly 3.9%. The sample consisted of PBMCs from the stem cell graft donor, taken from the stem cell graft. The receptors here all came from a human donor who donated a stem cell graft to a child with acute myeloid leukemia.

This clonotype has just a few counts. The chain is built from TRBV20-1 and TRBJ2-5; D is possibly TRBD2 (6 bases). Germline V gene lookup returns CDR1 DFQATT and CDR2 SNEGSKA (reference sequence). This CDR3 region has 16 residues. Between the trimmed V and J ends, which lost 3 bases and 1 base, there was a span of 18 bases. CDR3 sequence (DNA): TGCAGTGCTAGGGATGCCACCGGGAGCCTCCAAGAGACCCAGTACTTC. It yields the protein CSARDATGSLQETQYF.

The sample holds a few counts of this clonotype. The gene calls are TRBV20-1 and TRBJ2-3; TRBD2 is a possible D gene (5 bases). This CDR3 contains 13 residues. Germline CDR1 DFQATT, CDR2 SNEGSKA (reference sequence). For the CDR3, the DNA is TGCTCTCGAGGGAGCCTGAACACAGATACGCAGTATTTT. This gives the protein CSRGSLNTDTQYF.

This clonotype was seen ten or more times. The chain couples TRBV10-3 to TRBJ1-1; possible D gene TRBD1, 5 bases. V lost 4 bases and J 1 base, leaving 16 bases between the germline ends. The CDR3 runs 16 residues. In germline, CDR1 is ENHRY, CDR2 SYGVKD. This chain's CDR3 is CAISGGSGFGNTEAFF. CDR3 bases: TGTGCCATCAGTGGGGGATCAGGGTTTGGGAACACTGAAGCTTTCTTT.

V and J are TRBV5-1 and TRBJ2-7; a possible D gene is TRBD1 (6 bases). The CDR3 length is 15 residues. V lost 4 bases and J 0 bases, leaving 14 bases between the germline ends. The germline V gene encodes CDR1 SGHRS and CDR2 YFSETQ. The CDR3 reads CASSIKDSSSYEQYF. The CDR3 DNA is TGCGCCAGCAGCATAAAGGACAGTAGCTCCTACGAGCAGTACTTC.

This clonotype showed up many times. The chain's CDR3 is CSARTGTGTDTQYF. The DNA of the CDR3 is TGCAGTGCTAGAACCGGGACCGGGACAGATACGCAGTATTTT. V and J are TRBV20-1 and TRBJ2-3; perhaps D is TRBD1 or TRBD2 (5 bases each). Trimming removed 2 bases from V and 3 bases from J, with 12 bases in between. This CDR3 has 14 residues. Germline V gives CDR1 DFQATT, CDR2 SNEGSKA (reference sequence).

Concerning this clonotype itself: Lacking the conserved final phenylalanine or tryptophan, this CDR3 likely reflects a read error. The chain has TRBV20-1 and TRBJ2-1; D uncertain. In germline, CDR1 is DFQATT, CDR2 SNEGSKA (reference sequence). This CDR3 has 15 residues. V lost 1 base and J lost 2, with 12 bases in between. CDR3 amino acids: CSARVEGFTYNEQFV. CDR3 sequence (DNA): TGCAGTGCTAGAGTCGAAGGGTTCACCTACAATGAGCAGTTCGTC.

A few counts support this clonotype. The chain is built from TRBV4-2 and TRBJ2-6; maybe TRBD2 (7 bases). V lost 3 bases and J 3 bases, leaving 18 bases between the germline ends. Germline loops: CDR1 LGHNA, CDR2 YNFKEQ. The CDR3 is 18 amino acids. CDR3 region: CASSHPVGGRGGANVLTF. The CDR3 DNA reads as TGTGCCAGCAGCCACCCCGTCGGGGGGCGCGGTGGGGCCAACGTCCTGACTTTC.

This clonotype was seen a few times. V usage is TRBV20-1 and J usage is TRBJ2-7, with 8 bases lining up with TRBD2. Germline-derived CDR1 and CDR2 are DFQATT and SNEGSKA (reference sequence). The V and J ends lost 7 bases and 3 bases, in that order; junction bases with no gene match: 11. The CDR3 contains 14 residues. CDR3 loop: CSGSFSGTNYEQYF. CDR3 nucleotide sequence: TGCAGTGGGTCCTTTAGCGGGACCAACTACGAGCAGTACTTC.

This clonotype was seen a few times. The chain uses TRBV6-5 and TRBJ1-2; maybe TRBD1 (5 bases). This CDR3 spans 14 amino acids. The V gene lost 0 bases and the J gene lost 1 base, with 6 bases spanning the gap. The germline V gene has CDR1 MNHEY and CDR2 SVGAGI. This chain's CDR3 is CASSYSRVNYGYTF. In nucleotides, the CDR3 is TGTGCCAGCAGTTACTCCAGGGTTAACTATGGCTACACCTTC.

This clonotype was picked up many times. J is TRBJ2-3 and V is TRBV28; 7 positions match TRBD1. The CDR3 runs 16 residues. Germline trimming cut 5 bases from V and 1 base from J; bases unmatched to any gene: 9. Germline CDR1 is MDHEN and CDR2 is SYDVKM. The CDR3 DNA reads TGTGCCAGCAGTCCGACAGGGTCCACGGGCACAGATACGCAGTATTTT. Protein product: CASSPTGSTGTDTQYF.

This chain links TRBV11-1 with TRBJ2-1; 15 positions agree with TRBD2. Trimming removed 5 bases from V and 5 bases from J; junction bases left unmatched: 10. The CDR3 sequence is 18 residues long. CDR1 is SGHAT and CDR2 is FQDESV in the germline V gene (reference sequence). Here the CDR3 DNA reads TGTGCCAGCAGCCCTGGGACTAGCGGGAGGCTAATGAACAATGAGCAGTTCTTC. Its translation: CASSPGTSGRLMNNEQFF.

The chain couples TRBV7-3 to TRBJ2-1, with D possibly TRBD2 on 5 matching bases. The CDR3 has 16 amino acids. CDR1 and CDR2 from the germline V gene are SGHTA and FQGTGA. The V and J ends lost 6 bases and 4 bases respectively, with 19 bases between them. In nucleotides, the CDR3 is TGTGCCAGCAGGTCCGATCGACTACACAATTACAATGAGCAGTTCTTC. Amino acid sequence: CASRSDRLHNYNEQFF.

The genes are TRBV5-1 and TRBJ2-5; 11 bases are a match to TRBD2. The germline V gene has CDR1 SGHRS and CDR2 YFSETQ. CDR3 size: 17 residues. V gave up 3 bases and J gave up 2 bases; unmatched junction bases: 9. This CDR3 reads CASSSARLAGPQETQYF. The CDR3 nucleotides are TGCGCCAGCAGCTCGGCCCGACTAGCGGGACCACAAGAGACCCAGTACTTC.

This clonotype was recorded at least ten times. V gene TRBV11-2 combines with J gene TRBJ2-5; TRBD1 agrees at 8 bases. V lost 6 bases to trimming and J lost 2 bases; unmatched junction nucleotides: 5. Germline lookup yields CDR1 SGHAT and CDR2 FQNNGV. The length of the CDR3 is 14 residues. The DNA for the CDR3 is TGTGCCAGCAGTTGGACAGGGTTACAAGAGACCCAGTACTTC. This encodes CASSWTGLQETQYF.

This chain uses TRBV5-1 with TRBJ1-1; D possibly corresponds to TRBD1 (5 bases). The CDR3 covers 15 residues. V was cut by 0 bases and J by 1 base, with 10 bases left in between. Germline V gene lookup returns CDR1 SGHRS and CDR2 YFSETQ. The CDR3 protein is CASSLDWGTNTEAFF. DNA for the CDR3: TGCGCCAGCAGCTTGGATTGGGGGACGAACACTGAAGCTTTCTTT.

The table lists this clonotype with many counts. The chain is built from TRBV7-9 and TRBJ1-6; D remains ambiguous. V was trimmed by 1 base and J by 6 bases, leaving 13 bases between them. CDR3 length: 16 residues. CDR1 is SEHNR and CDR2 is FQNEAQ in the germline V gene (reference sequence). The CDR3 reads CASSLEVGGSNSPLHF. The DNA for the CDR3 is TGTGCCAGCAGCTTAGAGGTCGGCGGATCTAATTCACCCCTCCACTTT.

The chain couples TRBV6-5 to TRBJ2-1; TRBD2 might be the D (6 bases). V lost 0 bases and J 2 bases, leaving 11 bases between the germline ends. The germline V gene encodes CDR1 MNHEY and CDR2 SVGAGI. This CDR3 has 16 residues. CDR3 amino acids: CASSYSTGVAYNEQFF. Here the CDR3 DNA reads TGTGCCAGCAGTTACTCGACGGGAGTTGCCTACAATGAGCAGTTCTTC.

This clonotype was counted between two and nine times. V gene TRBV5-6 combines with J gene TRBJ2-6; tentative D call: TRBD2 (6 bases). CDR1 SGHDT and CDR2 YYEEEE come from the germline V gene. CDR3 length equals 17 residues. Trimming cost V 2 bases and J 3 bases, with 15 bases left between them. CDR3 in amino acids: CASSLLTGVIGANVLTF. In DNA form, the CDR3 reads TGTGCCAGCAGCTTACTAACGGGAGTAATTGGGGCCAACGTCCTGACTTTC. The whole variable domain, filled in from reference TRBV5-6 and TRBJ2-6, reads DAGVTQSPTHLIKTRGQQVTLRCSPKSGHDTVSWYQQALGQGPQFIFQYYEEEERQRGNFPDRFSGHQFPNYSSELNVNALLLGDSALYLCASSLLTGVIGANVLTFGAGSRLTVL.

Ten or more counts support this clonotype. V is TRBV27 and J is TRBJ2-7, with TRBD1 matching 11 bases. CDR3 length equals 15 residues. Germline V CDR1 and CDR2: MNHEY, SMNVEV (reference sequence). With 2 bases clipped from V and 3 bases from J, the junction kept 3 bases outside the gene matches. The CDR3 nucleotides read TGTGCCAGCAGTTTAAGGGACAGGGGGATCTACGAGCAGTACTTC. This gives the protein CASSLRDRGIYEQYF.

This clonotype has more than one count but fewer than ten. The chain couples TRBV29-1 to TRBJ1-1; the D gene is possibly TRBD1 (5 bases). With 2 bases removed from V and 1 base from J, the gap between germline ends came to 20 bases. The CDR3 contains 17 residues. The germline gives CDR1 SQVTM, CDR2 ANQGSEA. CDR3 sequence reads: CSVERNWGRTPNTEAFF. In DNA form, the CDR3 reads TGCAGCGTTGAAAGAAACTGGGGACGAACCCCGAACACTGAAGCTTTCTTT.

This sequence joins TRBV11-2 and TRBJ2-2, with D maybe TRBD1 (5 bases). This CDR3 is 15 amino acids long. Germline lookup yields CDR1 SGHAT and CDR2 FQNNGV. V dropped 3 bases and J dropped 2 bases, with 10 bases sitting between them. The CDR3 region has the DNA TGTGCCAGCAGCTTCGACAGATATAACACCGGGGAGCTGTTTTTT. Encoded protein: CASSFDRYNTGELFF.

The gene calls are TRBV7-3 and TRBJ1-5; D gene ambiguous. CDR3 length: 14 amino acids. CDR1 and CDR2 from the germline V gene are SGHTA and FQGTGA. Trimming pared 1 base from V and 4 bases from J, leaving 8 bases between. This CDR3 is CASSLKGGNQPQHF. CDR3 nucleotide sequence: TGTGCCAGCAGCTTAAAGGGAGGGAATCAGCCCCAGCATTTT. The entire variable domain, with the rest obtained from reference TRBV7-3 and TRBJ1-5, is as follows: GAGVSQTPSNKVTEKGKYVELRCDPISGHTALYWYRQSLGQGPEFLIYFQGTGAADDSGLPNDRFFAVRPEGSVSTLKIQRTERGDSAVYLCASSLKGGNQPQHFGDGTRLSIL.

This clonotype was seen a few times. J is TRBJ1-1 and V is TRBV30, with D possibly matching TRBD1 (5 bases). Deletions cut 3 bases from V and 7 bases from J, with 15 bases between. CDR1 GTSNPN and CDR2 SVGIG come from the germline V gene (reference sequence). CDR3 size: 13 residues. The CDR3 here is CAWRAGRFGEAFF. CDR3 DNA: TGTGCCTGGAGGGCGGGGCGCTTCGGTGAAGCTTTCTTT. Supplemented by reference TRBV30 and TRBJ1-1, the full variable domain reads SQTIHQWPATLVQPVGSPLSLECTVEGTSNPNLYWYRQAAGRGLQLLFYSVGIGQISSEVPQNLSASRPQDRQFILSSKKLLLSDSGFYLCAWRAGRFGEAFFGQGTRLTVV.

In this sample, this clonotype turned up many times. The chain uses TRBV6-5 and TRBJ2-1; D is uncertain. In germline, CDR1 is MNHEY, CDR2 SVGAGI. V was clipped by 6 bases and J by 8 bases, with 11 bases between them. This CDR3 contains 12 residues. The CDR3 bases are TGTGCCAGCAGCCCCGGAAATTATGAGCAGTTCTTC. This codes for CASSPGNYEQFF.

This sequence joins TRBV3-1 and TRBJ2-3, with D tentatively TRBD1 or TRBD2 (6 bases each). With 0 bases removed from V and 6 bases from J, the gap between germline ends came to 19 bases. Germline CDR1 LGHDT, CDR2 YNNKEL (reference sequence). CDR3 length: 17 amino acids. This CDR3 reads CASSQEGGGPLLDTQYF. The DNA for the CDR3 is TGTGCCAGCAGCCAAGAGGGTGGGGGGCCCCTCTTGGATACGCAGTATTTT.

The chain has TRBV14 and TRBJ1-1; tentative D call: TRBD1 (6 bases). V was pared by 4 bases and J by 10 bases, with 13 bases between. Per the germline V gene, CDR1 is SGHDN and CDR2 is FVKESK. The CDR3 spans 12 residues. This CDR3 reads CASSPSGGSAFF. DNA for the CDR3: TGTGCCAGCAGCCCCTCGGGGGGCTCAGCTTTCTTT.

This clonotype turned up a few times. CDR3 sequence (DNA): TGCGCCAGCAGCGACGGGACTAGCGATTACAATGAGCAGTTCTTC. This sequence encodes CASSDGTSDYNEQFF. The gene calls are TRBV5-1 and TRBJ2-1; 10 bases agree with TRBD2. Germline V gene data show CDR1 as SGHRS and CDR2 as YFSETQ. The V gene end was trimmed by 4 bases and the J gene end by 4 bases; junction bases not matched to a gene: 5. This CDR3 has 15 amino acids.

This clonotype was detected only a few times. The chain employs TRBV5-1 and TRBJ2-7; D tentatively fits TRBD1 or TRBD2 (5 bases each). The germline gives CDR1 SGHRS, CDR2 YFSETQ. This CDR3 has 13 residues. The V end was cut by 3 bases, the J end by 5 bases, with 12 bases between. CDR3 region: CASSYRDGDEQYF. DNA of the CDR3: TGCGCCAGCAGCTACCGGGACGGGGACGAGCAGTACTTC.

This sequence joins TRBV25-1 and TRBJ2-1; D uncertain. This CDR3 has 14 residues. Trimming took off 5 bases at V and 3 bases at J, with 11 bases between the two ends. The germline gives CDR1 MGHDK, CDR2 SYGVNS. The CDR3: CASSRSHGYNEQFF. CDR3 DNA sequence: TGTGCCAGCAGTAGAAGTCACGGCTACAATGAGCAGTTCTTC. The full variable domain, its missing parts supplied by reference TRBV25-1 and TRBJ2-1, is EADIYQTPRYLVIGTGKKITLECSQTMGHDKMYWYQQDPGMELHLIHYSYGVNSTEKGDLSSESTVSRIRTEHFPLTLESARPSHTSQYLCASSRSHGYNEQFFGPGTRLTVL.